These 32 T cell receptor beta chains came from one sample sequenced in a study of T-cell memory formation after mild COVID-19. TCRdb redid the calling of the 5' RACE reads with MiXCR, one entry per CDR3 protein. The sample contains roughly 45,000 distinct CDR3 sequences, 25% to 30% of which appear only once. The sequencing sample was made of PBMCs or a T cell subset sorted from them (not recorded which). These receptors all come from a young man who had mild COVID-19 (a few samples of this study predate the infection). Cell type and time point are not known.

There are a few counts of this clonotype. The rearrangement joins TRBV25-1 to TRBJ2-3; tentative D call: TRBD2 (5 bases). The germline V and J ends were trimmed by 0 bases and 5 bases, with 9 bases remaining between them. The CDR3 runs 14 residues. Germline CDR1 and CDR2: MGHDK and SYGVNS. CDR3 sequence reads: CASSEYREGDTQYF. The CDR3 DNA follows: TGTGCCAGCAGTGAATACCGGGAAGGAGATACGCAGTATTTT.

At least ten counts were recorded for this clonotype. V gene TRBV5-1 combines with J gene TRBJ2-2; 9 positions agree with TRBD2. The ends lost 4 bases at V and 0 bases at J; junction bases unmatched: 4. In germline, CDR1 is SGHRS, CDR2 YFSETQ. This CDR3 spans 16 amino acids. The DNA for the CDR3 is TGCGCCAGCAGCGAGGGACTAGCAACGAACACCGGGGAGCTGTTTTTT. Protein sequence: CASSEGLATNTGELFF. Based on the CDR3 plus reference TRBV5-1 and TRBJ2-2, the full variable domain is KAGVTQTPRYLIKTRGQQVTLSCSPISGHRSVSWYQQTPGQGLQFLFEYFSETQRNKGNFPGRFSGRQFSNSRSEMNVSTLELGDSALYLCASSEGLATNTGELFFGEGSRLTVL.

This clonotype appeared a few times. V is TRBV11-3 and J is TRBJ2-2; the D gene is possibly TRBD1 (5 bases). CDR1 and CDR2 (germline): SGHNT, YENEEA. Trimming took off 5 bases at V and 4 bases at J, with 23 bases between the two ends. The CDR3 runs 18 residues. The CDR3 coding sequence is TGTGCCAGCAGCCAAACCCCCATGGCAGGGTGTTGCACCGGGGAGCTGTTTTTT. Translation gives CASSQTPMAGCCTGELFF.

This clonotype was seen ten or more times. The J gene is TRBJ1-1, the V gene TRBV4-1; D is ambiguous. V was pared by 1 base and J by 1 base, with 10 bases between. The CDR3 has 15 amino acids. Germline CDR1 is MGHRA and CDR2 is YSYEKL. CDR3 sequence (DNA): TGCGCCAGCAGCCAAGGGCGACATACGAACACTGAAGCTTTCTTT. Amino acid sequence: CASSQGRHTNTEAFF.

This sequence joins TRBV5-6 and TRBJ1-1; 7 nucleotides align to TRBD1. The CDR3 loop spans 13 amino acids. Per the germline V gene, CDR1 is SGHDT and CDR2 is YYEEEE. J was trimmed by 7 bases and V by 6 bases; bases with no gene match: 9. The CDR3 sequence: CASTAGTAREAFF. As DNA, the CDR3 is TGTGCCAGCACGGCTGGGACAGCCCGTGAAGCTTTCTTT.

This rearrangement joins TRBV5-6 to TRBJ2-7; no clear D gene. Trimming shortened V by 1 base and J by 2 bases, and 13 bases separated the two germline ends. CDR1 is SGHDT, CDR2 YYEEEE, per germline. The CDR3 totals 15 residues. The CDR3 nucleotides read TGTGCCAGCAGCTTGTGGCTTTTTGCGACCTACGAGCAGTACGTC. This sequence encodes CASSLWLFATYEQYV.

This clonotype was seen ten or more times. V gene TRBV4-2 combines with J gene TRBJ2-5, with D perhaps matching TRBD2 (5 bases). Per germline, CDR1 LGHNA and CDR2 YNFKEQ. The CDR3 runs to 16 residues. V shed 3 bases and J shed 1 base, with 15 bases lying between them. For the CDR3, the DNA is TGTGCCAGCAGCCAGGGGAGCGGAGTGCTCCAAGAGACCCAGTACTTC. This gives the protein CASSQGSGVLQETQYF.

CDR3 amino acids: CSAREGAEAFF. DNA of the CDR3: TGCAGTGCTAGAGAGGGGGCCGAAGCTTTCTTT. J is TRBJ1-1 and V is TRBV20-1; tentative D call: TRBD1 (6 bases). Germline V gene data show CDR1 as DFQATT and CDR2 as SNEGSKA (reference sequence). The CDR3 extends over 11 amino acids. Between the trimmed V and J ends, which lost 0 bases and 8 bases, there was a span of 7 bases.

This clonotype has just a few counts. The chain is built from TRBV7-9 and TRBJ2-7; 7 bases map to TRBD2. Germline lookup yields CDR1 SEHNR and CDR2 FQNEAQ (reference sequence). V dropped 5 bases and J dropped 7; count of bases not matched to a gene: 8. The length of the CDR3 is 13 residues. CDR3 DNA: TGTGCCAGCAGCGAGACGGGGGGTCAGGAGCAGTACGTC. It specifies CASSETGGQEQYV.

The rearrangement joins TRBV7-2 to TRBJ2-3; possibly TRBD1 for D (6 bases). With 4 bases removed from V and 1 base from J, the gap between germline ends came to 18 bases. Germline lookup yields CDR1 SGHTA and CDR2 FQGNSA. The CDR3 runs to 17 residues. This CDR3 reads CASSYVTGRPGTDTQYF. The CDR3 bases are TGTGCCAGCAGCTATGTAACAGGGAGACCGGGCACAGATACGCAGTATTTT.

V is TRBV4-2 and J is TRBJ1-1; tentatively, D is TRBD1 (5 bases). CDR3 length: 15 residues. V was shortened by 4 bases and J by 5 bases, with 17 bases between the two germline ends. CDR1 and CDR2 (germline): LGHNA, YNFKEQ. CDR3 in amino acids: CASSPMGGGETEAFF. The DNA of the CDR3 is TGTGCCAGCAGCCCTATGGGGGGAGGGGAGACTGAAGCTTTCTTT.

The chain joins TRBV7-3 to TRBJ2-6; D is possibly TRBD1 (6 bases). Trimming shortened V by 4 bases and J by 1 base, and 11 bases separated the two germline ends. Germline assignment: CDR1 SGHTA and CDR2 FQGTGA. This CDR3 is 16 amino acids long. CDR3 in amino acids: CASSSYTGSGANVLTF. CDR3 DNA: TGTGCCAGCAGCTCGTATACAGGGTCTGGGGCCAACGTCCTGACTTTC.

The chain uses TRBV4-1 and TRBJ2-6; TRBD1 matches at 8 bases. J was trimmed by 0 bases and V by 4 bases; bases with no gene match: 8. Looked up from germline, CDR1 is MGHRA and CDR2 is YSYEKL. The CDR3 has 18 amino acids. The DNA for the CDR3 is TGCGCCAGCAGCCGTGGGACAGGCCTTAGCTCTGGGGCCAACGTCCTGACTTTC. The encoded protein is CASSRGTGLSSGANVLTF.

This clonotype showed up just a few times. This chain links TRBV4-3 with TRBJ1-4; 9 bases are a match to TRBD1. This CDR3 spans 15 amino acids. J was trimmed by 6 bases and V by 2 bases; bases with no gene match: 4. Per germline, CDR1 LGHNA and CDR2 YSLEER. In DNA, the CDR3 is TGCGCCAGCAGCCAACGGGACAGGGCGGATGAAAAACTGTTTTTT. It is translated as CASSQRDRADEKLFF.

CDR3 DNA sequence: TGTGCCAGCCTCGAAGCGGGGGGACGGCCTACGGAGCAGTACTTC. Its translation: CASLEAGGRPTEQYF. The gene calls are TRBV28 and TRBJ2-7; 9 nucleotides line up with TRBD2. The CDR3 runs 15 residues. Germline lookup yields CDR1 MDHEN and CDR2 SYDVKM. J gave up 7 bases and V 8 bases, and 15 bases lay outside the gene matches.

This clonotype was detected only a few times. This chain joins TRBV6-5 and TRBJ1-1, with D unresolved. The ends were cut back, 5 bases at V and 0 bases at J, with 16 bases in the middle. This CDR3 is 16 amino acids long. From germline, CDR1 is MNHEY and CDR2 SVGAGI. Here the CDR3 DNA reads TGTGCCAGCAGTACCTCAGGAAAACCAATGAACACTGAAGCTTTCTTT. Protein: CASSTSGKPMNTEAFF.

This clonotype was seen only a few times. The chain joins TRBV29-1 to TRBJ2-2; no definite D call. The CDR3 sequence is 14 residues long. Germline CDR1 and CDR2: SQVTM and ANQGSEA. Trimming pared 3 bases from V and 1 base from J, leaving 9 bases between. CDR3 residues: CSVDKDGNTGELFF. The CDR3, as DNA: TGCAGCGTTGATAAGGACGGGAACACCGGGGAGCTGTTTTTT.

Written as DNA, the CDR3 is TGTGCCAGCAGCGGGACAGCCTACGAGCAGTACTTC. Translation gives CASSGTAYEQYF. The J gene is TRBJ2-7, the V gene TRBV7-9; TRBD1 agrees at 7 bases. V dropped 5 bases and J dropped 2; count of bases not matched to a gene: 0. Germline assignment: CDR1 SEHNR and CDR2 FQNEAQ (reference sequence). This CDR3 comprises 12 residues.

This clonotype was recorded at least ten times. The chain is built from TRBV6-5 and TRBJ1-6, with a possible D match to TRBD1 (6 bases). The germline V and J ends were trimmed by 6 bases and 9 bases, with 18 bases remaining between them. The V gene's germline CDR1 is MNHEY and CDR2 SVGAGI. The CDR3 extends over 15 amino acids. CDR3 loop: CASSQYTGRSSPLHF. The CDR3 bases are TGTGCCAGCAGCCAGTACACAGGGAGATCTTCACCCCTCCACTTT.

This chain's CDR3 is CASSQVQDTQYF. CDR3 nucleotides: TGCGCCAGCAGCCAAGTCCAAGATACGCAGTATTTT. The gene calls are TRBV4-1 and TRBJ2-3; D is unclear. Germline values: CDR1 MGHRA, CDR2 YSYEKL. This CDR3 has 12 residues. V gave up 1 base and J gave up 5 bases, with 4 bases separating them.

The chain is built from TRBV7-9 and TRBJ2-5; 8 positions agree with TRBD1. The V gene's germline CDR1 is SEHNR and CDR2 FQNEAQ (reference sequence). V lost 5 bases to trimming and J lost 2 bases; unmatched junction nucleotides: 10. The CDR3 covers 16 residues. The CDR3 coding sequence is TGTGCCAGCAGCCCCCGGACAGGGAGGCATCAAGAGACCCAGTACTTC. Translation: CASSPRTGRHQETQYF.

The chain has TRBV4-1 and TRBJ2-7, with a weak D call TRBD2 (6 bases). The CDR3 runs to 17 residues. The germline V gene encodes CDR1 MGHRA and CDR2 YSYEKL. The germline V and J ends were trimmed by 2 bases and 5 bases, with 22 bases remaining between them. Written as DNA, the CDR3 is TGCGCCAGCAGCCAACTGCCCCCCGGGCGGGGTGAGGACGAGCAGTACTTC. Translating gives CASSQLPPGRGEDEQYF.

V usage is TRBV7-6 and J usage is TRBJ2-3; 11 positions agree with TRBD2. Germline V gene data show CDR1 as SGHVS and CDR2 as FNYEAQ. The CDR3 has 17 amino acids. V trimming: 2 bases; J trimming: 3 bases; junction bases outside the gene matches: 7. CDR3 bases: TGTGCCAGCAGCTTACCCGCGACTAGCGGGGTGACAGATACGCAGTATTTT. Its protein product is CASSLPATSGVTDTQYF.

The DNA for the CDR3 is TGTGCCAGCAGCCCTTCCCAACTGGAGGTTACGCAGTATTTT. Translated: CASSPSQLEVTQYF. J is TRBJ2-3 and V is TRBV12-3 or TRBV12-4, with D possibly being TRBD2 (5 bases). Trimming removed 6 bases at V and 8 bases at J, with 18 bases between. The CDR3 totals 14 residues.

The chain couples TRBV15 to TRBJ2-7, with D possibly being TRBD2 (5 bases). The V end lost 0 bases, the J end lost 1 base, and 13 bases lay between the germline ends. Germline CDR1 reads LNHNV; CDR2 reads YYDKDF (reference sequence). The CDR3 spans 16 residues. CDR3 loop: CATSRERAAGSYEQYF. DNA for the CDR3: TGTGCCACCAGCAGAGAGAGGGCGGCAGGATCCTACGAGCAGTACTTC. Combining the CDR3 with reference TRBV15 and TRBJ2-7 gives the whole variable domain DAMVIQNPRYQVTQFGKPVTLSCSQTLNHNVMYWYQQKSSQAPKLLFHYYDKDFNNEADTPDNFQSRRPNTSFCFLDIRSPGLGDTAMYLCATSRERAAGSYEQYFGPGTRLTVT.

J is TRBJ2-7 and V is TRBV7-2, with D maybe TRBD1 (8 bases). Germline CDR1 is SGHTA and CDR2 is FQGNSA. This CDR3 has 15 amino acids. V lost 2 bases, J lost 6 bases, and 17 bases lay in between. The CDR3 region is CASSLLGQGGVEQYF. DNA of the CDR3: TGTGCCAGCAGCTTACTCGGACAGGGAGGGGTCGAGCAGTACTTC.

The V call is TRBV6-5, the J call TRBJ2-7, with 9 bases lining up with TRBD1. J gave up 7 bases and V 5 bases, and 9 bases lay outside the gene matches. The germline CDR1 and CDR2 sequences are MNHEY and SVGAGI. The CDR3 is made up of 14 amino acids. CDR3: CASSPGQGVGEQYV. In DNA form, the CDR3 reads TGTGCCAGCAGTCCGGGACAGGGAGTGGGAGAGCAGTACGTC.

This clonotype was observed a handful of times. The chain carries TRBV4-2 and TRBJ1-5, with a weak D call TRBD1 (6 bases). CDR1 and CDR2 (germline): LGHNA, YNFKEQ. The CDR3 runs to 16 residues. The V end was cut by 0 bases, the J end by 4 bases, with 13 bases between. CDR3 loop: CASSQDWGQLNQPQHF. The CDR3 coding sequence is TGTGCCAGCAGCCAAGATTGGGGGCAGCTAAATCAGCCCCAGCATTTT.

This clonotype was detected a few times. The chain uses TRBV5-1 and TRBJ1-5; possible D gene TRBD1, 5 bases. Per the germline V gene, CDR1 is SGHRS and CDR2 is YFSETQ. V was cut by 4 bases and J by 6 bases, with 17 bases left in between. The CDR3 length is 15 residues. DNA for the CDR3: TGCGCCAGCAGCACCCGGCCCGGGGACGGTCAGCCCCAGCATTTT. Translated, it gives CASSTRPGDGQPQHF. Combining the CDR3 with reference TRBV5-1 and TRBJ1-5 gives the whole variable domain KAGVTQTPRYLIKTRGQQVTLSCSPISGHRSVSWYQQTPGQGLQFLFEYFSETQRNKGNFPGRFSGRQFSNSRSEMNVSTLELGDSALYLCASSTRPGDGQPQHFGDGTRLSIL.

V is TRBV4-1 and J is TRBJ2-2; 10 bases agree with TRBD1. Germline V CDR1 and CDR2: MGHRA, YSYEKL. V shed 3 bases, J shed 6 bases, and the junction held 4 bases outside the gene matches. The CDR3 spans 15 residues. The CDR3 sequence: CASSQGQGRSGELFF. The CDR3 region has the DNA TGCGCCAGCAGCCAGGGACAGGGGAGATCCGGGGAGCTGTTTTTT.

This clonotype was counted between two and nine times. J is TRBJ2-1 and V is TRBV11-2; perhaps TRBD1 as D (6 bases). Germline CDR1 and CDR2: SGHAT and FQNNGV. The V gene lost 3 bases and the J gene lost 6 bases, with 12 bases spanning the gap. The CDR3 sequence is 14 residues long. The CDR3 nucleotides are TGTGCCAGCAGCTTCCCCCCGACAGGCAATGAGCAGTTCTTC. Amino acid sequence: CASSFPPTGNEQFF. Variable domain in full (rest from reference TRBV11-2 and TRBJ2-1): EAGVAQSPRYKIIEKRQSVAFWCNPISGHATLYWYQQILGQGPKLLIQFQNNGVVDDSQLPKDRFSAERLKGVDSTLKIQPAKLEDSAVYLCASSFPPTGNEQFFGPGTRLTVL.

The chain joins TRBV6-2 or TRBV6-3 to TRBJ2-3; the D call may be TRBD1 or TRBD2 (5 bases each). CDR1 and CDR2 (germline): MNHEY, SVGEGT. Between the trimmed V and J ends, which lost 6 bases and 3 bases, there was a span of 19 bases. The CDR3 length is 16 residues. CDR3 bases: TGTGCCAGCAGCCATACTAGGGACGACGGGACAGATACGCAGTATTTT. Amino acids: CASSHTRDDGTDTQYF.